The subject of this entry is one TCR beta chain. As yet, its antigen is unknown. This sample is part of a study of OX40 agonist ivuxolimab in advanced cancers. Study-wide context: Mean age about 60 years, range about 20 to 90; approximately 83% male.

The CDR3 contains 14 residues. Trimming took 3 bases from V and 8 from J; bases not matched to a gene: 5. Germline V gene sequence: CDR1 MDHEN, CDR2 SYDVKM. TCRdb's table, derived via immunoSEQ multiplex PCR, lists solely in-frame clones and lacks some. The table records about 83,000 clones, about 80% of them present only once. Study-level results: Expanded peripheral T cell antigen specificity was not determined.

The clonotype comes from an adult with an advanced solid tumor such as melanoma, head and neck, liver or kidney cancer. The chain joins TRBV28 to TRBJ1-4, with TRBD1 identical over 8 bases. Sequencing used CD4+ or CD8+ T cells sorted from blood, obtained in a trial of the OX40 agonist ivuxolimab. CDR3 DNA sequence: TGTGCCAGCAGTTTTGGACAGGGAGGGGAAAAACTGTTTTTT. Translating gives CASSFGQGGEKLFF.